Each of the 19 T cell receptor beta chains below was sequenced from the same sample in a study of T cells in Graves' hyperthyroidism and ophthalmopathy. Amplification of TCR beta CDR3 regions used RNA as the template. When the TCR CDR3 underwent first-round RT-PCR, the HTBI primer set was used. TCRdb itself ran the multiplex PCR reads through MiXCR, one entry per CDR3 protein. The data contain roughly 740,000 distinct CDR3 sequences, roughly 15% of them singletons. The sequenced sample consisted of blood. These receptors all stem from a man younger than 35 with Graves' hyperthyroidism.

V and J are TRBV19 and TRBJ2-1; unclear D gene. Germline assignment: CDR1 LNHDA and CDR2 SQIVND (reference sequence). This CDR3 region has 15 residues. V lost 5 bases, J lost 5 bases, and 16 bases lay in between. CDR3 in amino acids: CASSPLTLLNNEQFF. The CDR3 DNA reads as TGTGCCAGTAGTCCCCTGACTTTGTTGAACAATGAGCAGTTCTTC.

This clonotype was counted only a few times. The chain joins TRBV6-2 or TRBV6-3 to TRBJ2-2, with TRBD1 matching 11 bases. The CDR3 consists of 16 residues. The V gene's germline CDR1 is MNHEY and CDR2 SVGEGT. Losses at the gene ends were 7 bases for V and 8 bases for J; bases not matched to a gene: 12. The CDR3 is CASTDRTDRGQGELFF. For the CDR3, the DNA is TGTGCCAGCACCGACCGCACGGACAGGGGGCAGGGGGAGCTGTTTTTT.

This chain connects TRBV11-2 to TRBJ1-1, with TRBD1 identical over 7 bases. The trim removed 5 bases at V and 3 bases at J, leaving 3 bases unmatched. Germline V gene data show CDR1 as SGHAT and CDR2 as FQNNGV. This CDR3 comprises 13 residues. The CDR3 sequence is CASSQQGYTEAFF. CDR3 sequence (DNA): TGTGCCAGCAGCCAACAGGGGTACACTGAAGCTTTCTTT.

This clonotype was detected ten times or more. The rearrangement links TRBV28 to TRBJ2-7; D not resolved. V gave up 7 bases and J gave up 3 bases, with 16 bases separating them. This CDR3 region has 14 residues. In germline, CDR1 is MDHEN, CDR2 SYDVKM. CDR3 protein: CASTRSDSDYEQYF. DNA of the CDR3: TGTGCCAGCACTCGAAGTGACTCCGACTACGAGCAGTACTTC.

This clonotype was counted a few times. The V call is TRBV2, the J call TRBJ2-1, with TRBD2 matching over 12 bases. The CDR3 spans 17 residues. The V and J ends lost 6 bases and 5 bases, in that order; junction bases with no gene match: 11. Germline V gene data show CDR1 as SNHLY and CDR2 as FYNNEI. CDR3 sequence reads: CASRKPTSGRNNNEQFF. As DNA, the CDR3 is TGTGCCAGCAGGAAACCTACTAGCGGGAGGAACAACAATGAGCAGTTCTTC.

This chain links TRBV12-3 or TRBV12-4 with TRBJ2-3, with 7 bases matching TRBD1. V shed 3 bases and J 4 bases; nucleotides not matched to a gene: 4. The CDR3 extends over 14 amino acids. CDR3 in amino acids: CASSFYRGADTQYF. The CDR3 coding sequence is TGTGCCAGCAGTTTTTACAGGGGTGCAGATACGCAGTATTTT.

The rearrangement uses TRBV3-1 and TRBJ2-1, with TRBD1 identical over 7 bases. The CDR3 contains 16 residues. V shed 4 bases and J 4 bases; nucleotides not matched to a gene: 10. Germline V gene lookup returns CDR1 LGHDT and CDR2 YNNKEL (reference sequence). This CDR3 reads CASSRMDRRPYNEQFF. CDR3 in DNA: TGTGCCAGCAGCCGCATGGACAGGCGACCGTACAATGAGCAGTTCTTC.

Turning to this clonotype: A read error is possible here, since a much larger clone lies one base away. The gene calls are TRBV5-5 and TRBJ2-3, with a tentative D call TRBD2 (6 bases). Germline V CDR1 and CDR2: SGHKS, YYEKEE (reference sequence). V was clipped by 3 bases and J by 0 bases, with 8 bases between them. The CDR3 is 14 amino acids. Written as DNA, the CDR3 is TGTGCCAGCAGCTGGGAGGTGAGCACAGATACGCAGTATTTT. Translated, it gives CASSWEVSTDTQYF.

This clonotype was counted ten times or more. The J gene is TRBJ1-2, the V gene TRBV20-1; D uncertain. Germline-derived CDR1 and CDR2 are DFQATT and SNEGSKA (reference sequence). The CDR3 is 13 amino acids. V was shortened by 0 bases and J by 1 base, with 6 bases between the two germline ends. Written as DNA, the CDR3 is TGCAGTGCTAGAGATACACTTAACTATGGCTACACCTTC. Residues: CSARDTLNYGYTF.

The chain combines TRBV7-2 with TRBJ2-7; the D gene is possibly TRBD1 (6 bases). The germline V gene has CDR1 SGHTA and CDR2 FQGNSA. This CDR3 comprises 14 residues. V lost 5 bases to trimming and J lost 5 bases, with 16 bases between them. Here the CDR3 reads CASSLLGQGHEQYF. CDR3 coding DNA: TGTGCCAGCAGCCTTTTGGGGCAGGGGCACGAGCAGTACTTC.

In this sample, this clonotype turned up many times. The rearrangement uses TRBV7-8 and TRBJ2-2, with no clear D. The V gene's germline CDR1 is SGHVS and CDR2 FQNEAQ. The CDR3 is 15 residues long. V dropped 3 bases and J dropped 4 bases, with 12 bases sitting between them. The CDR3 here is CASSLGSFVTGELFF. DNA of the CDR3: TGTGCCAGCAGCTTGGGGTCCTTTGTCACCGGGGAGCTGTTTTTT.

This clonotype appeared a few times. This chain joins TRBV28 and TRBJ2-3, with TRBD2 matching 15 bases. Germline values: CDR1 MDHEN, CDR2 SYDVKM. Trimming cost V 6 bases and J 9 bases; bases outside gene matches: 22. The CDR3 is 20 residues long. The CDR3 protein is CASRGTGLRTSGRAPGTQYF. The CDR3 bases are TGTGCCAGCAGGGGAACAGGGTTAAGGACTAGCGGGAGGGCCCCAGGGACGCAGTATTTT. The full variable domain, its missing parts supplied by reference TRBV28 and TRBJ2-3, is DVKVTQSSRYLVKRTGEKVFLECVQDMDHENMFWYRQDPGLGLRLIYFSYDVKMKEKGDIPEGYSVSREKKERFSLILESASTNQTSMYLCASRGTGLRTSGRAPGTQYFGPGTRLTVL.

V and J are TRBV27 and TRBJ2-1, with TRBD2 matching over 10 bases. V shed 3 bases and J 6 bases; nucleotides not matched to a gene: 8. The CDR3 extends over 16 amino acids. The germline gives CDR1 MNHEY, CDR2 SMNVEV (reference sequence). DNA for the CDR3: TGTGCCAGCAGTTTCGAAGCGGGAGGGCCTTTCAATGAGCAGTTCTTC. Translating it yields CASSFEAGGPFNEQFF.

The gene calls are TRBV13 and TRBJ2-1, with 7 bases aligning to TRBD2. The CDR3 covers 14 residues. V lost 2 bases to trimming and J lost 9 bases; unmatched junction nucleotides: 7. Germline loops: CDR1 PRHDT, CDR2 FYEKMQ (reference sequence). CDR3 DNA sequence: TGTGCCAGCAGCTTACGACTAGCCTTTACTGAGCAGTTCTTC. It yields the protein CASSLRLAFTEQFF.

This clonotype was seen a handful of times. The rearrangement uses TRBV6-5 and TRBJ2-1; 10 bases align to TRBD2. The V segment lost 1 base and the J segment 10 bases; nucleotides outside the gene matches: 10. CDR1 MNHEY and CDR2 SVGAGI come from the germline V gene. The CDR3 spans 16 residues. The CDR3 nucleotides read TGTGCCAGCAGTTACTTTGGTAGCGGGAGGTCCGGAGAGCAGTTCTTC. Encoded protein: CASSYFGSGRSGEQFF.

This clonotype turned up a few times. The V gene is TRBV19, the J gene TRBJ1-5, with 10 positions matching TRBD1. V was pared by 2 bases and J by 4 bases, with 5 bases of the junction left unmatched. Per germline, CDR1 LNHDA and CDR2 SQIVND (reference sequence). The CDR3 runs to 16 residues. This CDR3 reads CASSILPGQGNQPQHF. CDR3 sequence (DNA): TGTGCCAGTAGTATACTGCCGGGACAGGGGAATCAGCCCCAGCATTTT. The complete variable domain, with remaining parts taken from reference TRBV19 and TRBJ1-5, reads DGGITQSPKYLFRKEGQNVTLSCEQNLNHDAMYWYRQDPGQGLRLIYYSQIVNDFQKGDIAEGYSVSREKKESFPLTVTSAQKNPTAFYLCASSILPGQGNQPQHFGDGTRLSIL.

This sequence joins TRBV19 and TRBJ1-4; 8 positions agree with TRBD1. The germline gives CDR1 LNHDA, CDR2 SQIVND (reference sequence). The CDR3 has 19 residues. V lost 7 bases to trimming and J lost 7 bases; unmatched junction nucleotides: 23. CDR3 DNA sequence: TGTGCCAGTACCGCCCCTTGGACAGGGCGAGACCGGAGGCGTGAAAAACTGTTTTTT. The encoded protein is CASTAPWTGRDRRREKLFF.

The chain recombines TRBV5-1 with TRBJ1-6; D is unclear. Looked up from germline, CDR1 is SGHRS and CDR2 is YFSETQ. The CDR3 runs to 15 residues. Trimming pared 0 bases from V and 10 bases from J, leaving 14 bases between. Here the CDR3 reads CASSLEAGEGSPLHF. DNA of the CDR3: TGCGCCAGCAGCTTGGAGGCCGGGGAGGGCTCACCCCTCCACTTT. Together with reference TRBV5-1 and TRBJ1-6, the CDR3 gives the full variable domain: KAGVTQTPRYLIKTRGQQVTLSCSPISGHRSVSWYQQTPGQGLQFLFEYFSETQRNKGNFPGRFSGRQFSNSRSEMNVSTLELGDSALYLCASSLEAGEGSPLHFGNGTRLTVT.

This clonotype was seen repeatedly, ten times or more. This chain joins TRBV18 and TRBJ1-1; TRBD1 matches at 9 bases. V was pared by 10 bases and J by 7 bases, with 16 bases of the junction left unmatched. CDR1 and CDR2 (germline): KGHSH, LQKENI. This CDR3 spans 15 amino acids. This CDR3 reads CATHQNRGQRVEAFF. CDR3 nucleotides: TGTGCCACCCACCAGAACAGGGGGCAGCGGGTTGAAGCTTTCTTT.